The 9 T cell receptor beta chains below all came from one sample that was sequenced in a study of control samples from healthy donors and cancer patients. The assay was immunoSEQ multiplex PCR, and TCRdb's table has in-frame clones only and misses some. The table has almost 90,000 clones, 70% to 90% seen once; the top ten hold roughly 2%. Sequencing was performed on blood. The receptor set was obtained from a woman aged 40 to 50 in good health.

A note on this clone: The sample holds other DNA sequences that translate to the same CDR3. The chain uses TRBV9 and TRBJ1-4; TRBD1 matches at 7 bases. The CDR3 consists of 15 residues. J gave up 3 bases and V 0 bases, and 2 bases lay outside the gene matches. Germline V gene data show CDR1 as SGDLS and CDR2 as YYNGEE. The CDR3 loop reads CASSVDGTANEKLFF. For the CDR3, the DNA is TGTGCCAGCAGCGTAGACGGGACAGCTAATGAAAAACTGTTTTTT.

The chain uses TRBV11-3 and TRBJ1-1; maybe TRBD1 (5 bases). Trimming stripped 2 bases from V and 10 bases from J, with 11 bases between. Germline loops: CDR1 SGHNT, CDR2 YENEEA. The CDR3 sequence is 12 residues long. In nucleotides, the CDR3 is TGTGCCAGCAGCTTACGGGGGAGGGTAGCTTTCTTT. Translation gives CASSLRGRVAFF.

Only a few counts were recorded for this clone. CDR3 coding DNA: TGTGCCAGCAGCCAAAACCCCCACACAGATACGCAGTATTTT. This codes for CASSQNPHTDTQYF. The rearrangement joins TRBV3-1 (or the pseudogene TRBV3-2) to TRBJ2-3; no definite D call. The CDR3 totals 14 residues. In germline, CDR1 is LGHDT, CDR2 YNNKEL (reference sequence). Trimming cost V 2 bases and J 2 bases, with 8 bases left between them.

A remark on this clone: At the DNA level, this CDR3 is encoded by other sequences in the same sample as well. The chain carries TRBV5-1 and TRBJ1-6, with a weak D call TRBD1 (6 bases). The CDR3 contains 13 residues. The V gene lost 8 bases and the J gene lost 10 bases, with 16 bases spanning the gap. In germline, CDR1 is SGHRS, CDR2 YFSETQ. CDR3 sequence: CASGGGGNSPLHF. CDR3 DNA sequence: TGCGCCAGTGGTGGGGGCGGGAACTCACCCCTCCACTTT.

The chain recombines TRBV5-1 with TRBJ2-3; 7 nucleotides agree with TRBD2. V trimming: 1 base; J trimming: 1 base; junction bases outside the gene matches: 6. The CDR3 spans 16 residues. The germline CDR1 and CDR2 sequences are SGHRS and YFSETQ. CDR3 bases: TGCGCCAGCAGCTTGTCTAGCGGCGCTGGCACAGATACGCAGTATTTT. Its protein product is CASSLSSGAGTDTQYF.

The chain has TRBV9 and TRBJ1-2, with D perhaps matching TRBD1 (5 bases). The CDR3 totals 13 residues. V lost 4 bases and J lost 4, with 11 bases in between. Per germline, CDR1 SGDLS and CDR2 YYNGEE. The CDR3 DNA is TGTGCCAGCAGCACCGGGACCAGCTATGGCTACACCTTC. This sequence encodes CASSTGTSYGYTF.

This chain links TRBV6-2 or TRBV6-3 with TRBJ2-5, with D unresolved. Trimming removed 1 base from V and 0 bases from J, with 3 bases in between. The CDR3 extends over 13 amino acids. Germline CDR1 is MNHEY and CDR2 is SVGEGT. The CDR3 spells CASSYWDQETQYF. CDR3 bases: TGTGCCAGCAGTTACTGGGACCAAGAGACCCAGTACTTC.

This clone was seen a handful of times. The V call is TRBV24-1, the J call TRBJ2-1; D unclear. This CDR3 contains 12 residues. V shed 7 bases and J shed 0 bases, with 3 bases lying between them. Germline CDR1 is KGHDR and CDR2 is SFDVKD. The CDR3 sequence is CATRSSYNEQFF. The CDR3 DNA follows: TGTGCCACCAGGAGCTCCTACAATGAGCAGTTCTTC.

As for this clone: Different DNA sequences within this sample yield the same CDR3. V is TRBV10-3 and J is TRBJ2-7, with D hard to call. Germline V gene data show CDR1 as ENHRY and CDR2 as SYGVKD. V lost 2 bases and J lost 5, with 10 bases in between. CDR3 length: 13 residues. The chain's CDR3 is CAISEGEEDEQYF. The CDR3 coding sequence is TGTGCCATCAGTGAGGGGGAAGAAGACGAGCAGTACTTC.